A selection of T cell receptor beta chains follows, all from one sample in a study of shared clonotypes between healthy human individuals. Libraries were prepared by immunoSEQ multiplex PCR; TCRdb keeps only in-frame clonotypes and omits some of them. The table has 2 million to 2.5 million clones, roughly 90% seen once. Source material: naive CD4+ T cells from PBMCs. All receptors come from a man younger than 35 in good health. Some clones in this sample may be carry-over from other donors' samples. Both conserved end residues are part of each CDR3. The D gene is left open where the match is weak. Not every row has a clone size; where given, it reads once, few, many or a size class.

>-|TRBJ1-5|-|TRBV19
TGTGCCAGTAGTATTTCAAGTAGCAATCAGCCCCAGCATTTT
CASSISSSNQPQHF
>TRBD1|TRBJ2-7|-|TRBV30
TGTGCCTGGAGCAGACAGGGGGGGTCCTACGAGCAGTACTTC
CAWSRQGGSYEQYF
>-|TRBJ1-4|-|TRBV19
TGTGCCAGTAGTTCAAGGGCACCTAATGAAAAACTGTTTTTT
CASSSRAPNEKLFF
>TRBD2|TRBJ2-1|-|TRBV5-8
TGTGCCAGCAGCTTGGTTTTGACTAGCGGGAGTGGAAACAATGAGCAGTTCTTC
CASSLVLTSGSGNNEQFF
>TRBD1|TRBJ2-7|-|TRBV6-5
TGTGCCAGCACCAGGACAGGCCCAGGGTACGAGCAGTACTTC
CASTRTGPGYEQYF
>-|TRBJ2-2|-|TRBV5-4
TGTGCCAGCAGCTTGAGCCATAGCGGGAACACCGGGGAGCTGTTTTTT
CASSLSHSGNTGELFF
>-|TRBJ2-3|-|TRBV7-3
TGTGCCAGCAGCACCTTTGGGGGAGGCGGCACAGATACGCAGTATTTT
CASSTFGGGGTDTQYF
>TRBD1|TRBJ2-3|-|TRBV30
TGTGCCTGGGGGGGACAGGGCTTTATCACAGATACGCAGTATTTT
CAWGGQGFITDTQYF
>TRBD2|TRBJ2-7|-|TRBV7-2
TGTGCCAGCAGACCTACCGGGACTAGCGTTTACGAGCAGTACTTC
CASRPTGTSVYEQYF
>-|TRBJ2-7|-|TRBV5-1
TGCGCCAGCAGCTTAGCTGACAGGACAGCGACCTACGAGCAGTACTTC
CASSLADRTATYEQYF
>-|TRBJ1-2|-|TRBV7-2
TGTGCCAGCAGCTTAATACAGAACTATGGCTACACCTTC
CASSLIQNYGYTF
>TRBD1|TRBJ2-2|once|TRBV28
TGTGCCAGCGGCCGGACAGGGGGAAACACCGGGGAGCTGTTTTTT
CASGRTGGNTGELFF
>TRBD1|TRBJ2-7|-|TRBV6-5
TGTGCCAGCAGGAGGCAGGGGGTGTTTGGCTACGAGCAGTACTTC
CASRRQGVFGYEQYF